This T cell receptor (beta chain) was sequenced during a study of cytomegalovirus exposure and HLA in healthy donors. CDR3 size: 16 residues. CDR1 is SGDLS, CDR2 YYNGEE, per germline. V shed 3 bases, J shed 4 bases, and the junction held 5 bases outside the gene matches. The PCR had 60 Vbeta and 13 Jbeta primers. Only in-frame clones appear in the TCRdb table, and some are missing; sequencing was by immunoSEQ multiplex PCR. The top ten clones hold around 1.6% of a sample with fewer than 150,000 clones, over 50% of them seen once. The J gene is TRBJ2-3, the V gene TRBV9; 13 nucleotides match TRBD2. The clonotype was recovered from a human donor in good health. The sequenced material came from PBMCs. CDR3 nucleotide sequence: TGTGCCAGCAGCGCGACTAGCGGGAGGTCCCCAGATACGCAGTATTTT. Protein: CASSATSGRSPDTQYF.